This T cell receptor beta chain was obtained from a study of T cells in Graves' hyperthyroidism and ophthalmopathy. Points from the study as a whole: In blood, most of the thyroid clonotypes expanded above 0.001 were also present.

Ophthalmopathy in the patients scored at least 3 on Clinical Activity Score and at least 4 on NOSPECS grade, lasting under 3 months. This clonotype was detected only a few times. Its antigen remains unidentified. V was trimmed by 2 bases and J by 7 bases, leaving 10 bases between them. This CDR3 comprises 12 residues. From germline, CDR1 is SGHRS and CDR2 YFSETQ. RNA transcripts provided the source from which TCR beta CDR3 regions were amplified. With the HTBI primer set, the TCR CDR3 went through a first round of RT-PCR. TCRdb ran MiXCR on the multiplex PCR reads and lists one entry per CDR3 protein. The data contain about 640,000 distinct CDR3 sequences, more than 20% of them seen just once; the ten biggest clones take up 30% to 40%.

The receptor was derived from a man younger than 40 with Graves' ophthalmopathy. The chain uses TRBV5-1 and TRBJ2-7; D tentatively fits TRBD1 or TRBD2 (5 bases each). Input material: blood. The CDR3 nucleotides are TGCGCCAGCAGCTTCGGGGACGGTGAGCAGTACTTC. Amino acids: CASSFGDGEQYF.